These 30 T cell receptor beta chains were sequenced from one sample in a study of T cell responses to AZD1222 COVID-19 vaccine. Some clones are missing from TCRdb's copy, which holds only in-frame ones; the method was immunoSEQ multiplex PCR. Of approximately 150,000 clones listed, 70% to 90% are singletons. This sample comprised peripheral blood, obtained 28 days after the second AZD1222 dose. The receptors come from an adult who received the AZD1222 COVID-19 vaccine.

The rearrangement uses TRBV10-3 and TRBJ2-3; D not resolved. This CDR3 contains 13 residues. V gave up 8 bases and J gave up 2 bases, with 11 bases separating them. Germline values: CDR1 ENHRY, CDR2 SYGVKD. The CDR3 DNA is TGTGCCATCTTGGCCGGAACCACAGATACGCAGTATTTT. It codes for CAILAGTTDTQYF.

The rearrangement joins TRBV27 to TRBJ2-1; a weak D match, TRBD2 (6 bases). Trimming removed 4 bases at V and 4 bases at J, with 14 bases between. CDR1 MNHEY and CDR2 SMNVEV come from the germline V gene (reference sequence). The CDR3 runs to 15 residues. The CDR3 spells CASSWDSNLYNEQFF. DNA for the CDR3: TGTGCCAGCAGTTGGGACTCGAACTTATACAATGAGCAGTTCTTC.

The rearrangement joins TRBV6-2 or TRBV6-3 to TRBJ1-1; D ambiguous. The germline gives CDR1 MNHEY, CDR2 SVGEGT. CDR3 length equals 12 residues. The germline V and J ends were trimmed by 2 bases and 6 bases, with 7 bases remaining between them. The CDR3 sequence is CASSYPLSEAFF. The CDR3 DNA reads as TGTGCCAGCAGTTACCCTTTATCTGAAGCTTTCTTT.

This clone has a single count. The DNA for the CDR3 is TGTGCCAGCAGCTTCCCCTCGGGAGGCGACGGGGATGAGCAGTTCTTC. Its translation: CASSFPSGGDGDEQFF. This rearrangement joins TRBV5-4 to TRBJ2-1; 7 bases fit TRBD2. The J segment lost 8 bases and the V segment lost 2 bases, leaving 13 bases of the junction unmatched. This CDR3 has 16 amino acids. CDR1 is SGHNT and CDR2 is YYREEE in the germline V gene (reference sequence).

The chain joins TRBV27 to TRBJ1-5; 7 positions agree with TRBD1. Germline V gives CDR1 MNHEY, CDR2 SMNVEV (reference sequence). The J segment lost 10 bases and the V segment lost 0 bases, leaving 9 bases of the junction unmatched. The CDR3 has 15 residues. This CDR3 is CASSLSRDSPLPQHF. CDR3 coding DNA: TGTGCCAGCAGTTTATCGCGGGACAGCCCTTTACCCCAGCATTTT.

The rearrangement links TRBV7-9 to TRBJ2-1; 14 bases are shared with TRBD2. CDR3 size: 17 residues. Germline CDR1 is SEHNR and CDR2 is FQNEAQ (reference sequence). Trimming cost V 3 bases and J 6 bases; bases outside gene matches: 7. CDR3: CASSLFSGTSGGNEQFF. The CDR3 bases are TGTGCCAGCAGCTTGTTTTCCGGGACTAGCGGGGGCAATGAGCAGTTCTTC.

This chain uses TRBV6-5 with TRBJ2-3; no clear D gene. The CDR3 is made up of 12 amino acids. Germline assignment: CDR1 MNHEY and CDR2 SVGAGI. V dropped 6 bases and J dropped 6 bases, with 10 bases sitting between them. Here the CDR3 DNA reads TGTGCCAGCAGCGACTTTAGGGATACGCAGTATTTT. It encodes CASSDFRDTQYF.

CDR3 sequence: CASSLGTVYNEQFF. The CDR3 nucleotides are TGTGCCAGCAGCTTAGGGACAGTCTACAATGAGCAGTTCTTC. The rearrangement joins TRBV11-2 to TRBJ2-1; TRBD1 might be the D (6 bases). The germline V gene has CDR1 SGHAT and CDR2 FQNNGV. CDR3 length: 14 residues. V was shortened by 1 base and J by 3 bases, with 7 bases between the two germline ends. The whole variable domain, filled in from reference TRBV11-2 and TRBJ2-1, reads EAGVAQSPRYKIIEKRQSVAFWCNPISGHATLYWYQQILGQGPKLLIQFQNNGVVDDSQLPKDRFSAERLKGVDSTLKIQPAKLEDSAVYLCASSLGTVYNEQFFGPGTRLTVL.

The chain employs TRBV5-1 and TRBJ1-6; D remains ambiguous. The CDR3 is 15 residues long. V gave up 3 bases and J gave up 7 bases, with 14 bases separating them. Germline values: CDR1 SGHRS, CDR2 YFSETQ. The CDR3 nucleotides are TGCGCCAGCAGCTGGAAGGAAGGGAACAATTCACCCCTCCACTTT. Protein: CASSWKEGNNSPLHF.

V gene TRBV5-1 combines with J gene TRBJ2-2; D is possibly TRBD1 (7 bases). CDR3 length: 16 residues. Germline V lookup: CDR1 SGHRS, CDR2 YFSETQ. Trimming removed 2 bases at V and 4 bases at J, with 15 bases between. CDR3 region: CASSFGSQGGTGELFF. CDR3 nucleotide sequence: TGCGCCAGCAGCTTCGGTTCCCAGGGGGGCACCGGGGAGCTGTTTTTT. The variable domain in full, with the rest retrieved from reference TRBV5-1 and TRBJ2-2, is KAGVTQTPRYLIKTRGQQVTLSCSPISGHRSVSWYQQTPGQGLQFLFEYFSETQRNKGNFPGRFSGRQFSNSRSEMNVSTLELGDSALYLCASSFGSQGGTGELFFGEGSRLTVL.

This clone was observed at least ten times. The V call is TRBV6-2 or TRBV6-3, the J call TRBJ1-2, with D uncertain. V shed 6 bases and J shed 0 bases, with 11 bases lying between them. The CDR3 has 14 amino acids. Looked up from germline, CDR1 is MNHEY and CDR2 is SVGEGT. CDR3 sequence reads: CASSPWSSNYGYTF. The CDR3 DNA sequence: TGTGCCAGCAGCCCCTGGTCCTCTAACTATGGCTACACCTTC.

This clone was counted between two and nine times. The chain links TRBV7-2 to TRBJ1-2; D remains ambiguous. The germline CDR1 and CDR2 sequences are SGHTA and FQGNSA. V was clipped by 5 bases and J by 2 bases, with 12 bases between them. The CDR3 contains 14 residues. The CDR3 DNA sequence: TGTGCCAGCAGCCCAAGTCACAGCAACTATGGCTACACCTTC. It is translated as CASSPSHSNYGYTF.

The gene calls are TRBV24-1 and TRBJ1-4; D is ambiguous. CDR1 KGHDR and CDR2 SFDVKD come from the germline V gene. The CDR3 is 13 amino acids. Trimming cost V 5 bases and J 7 bases, with 10 bases left between them. The CDR3 spells CATSAGVGEKLFF. As DNA, the CDR3 is TGTGCCACCAGTGCCGGGGTGGGTGAAAAACTGTTTTTT.

The chain combines TRBV5-5 with TRBJ2-3; D not resolved. This CDR3 has 13 residues. Germline CDR1 reads SGHKS; CDR2 reads YYEKEE (reference sequence). V lost 6 bases, J lost 2 bases, and 10 bases lay in between. CDR3 nucleotide sequence: TGTGCCAGCACCCCATTGATCACAGATACGCAGTATTTT. Its protein product is CASTPLITDTQYF.

This clone occurred a few times. CDR3 in amino acids: CATILVRLYGYTF. CDR3 nucleotides: TGTGCCACAATTCTTGTACGGCTGTATGGCTACACCTTC. V gene TRBV5-3 combines with J gene TRBJ1-2; D is unclear. TRBV5-3 belongs to the ORF category, with a function that is uncertain. This CDR3 region has 13 residues. The V and J ends lost 9 bases and 5 bases respectively, with 17 bases between them.

The V gene is TRBV20-1, the J gene TRBJ2-4, with TRBD2 matching over 8 bases. The CDR3 is 13 residues long. Germline trimming cut 3 bases from V and 13 bases from J; bases unmatched to any gene: 11. Looked up from germline, CDR1 is DFQATT and CDR2 is SNEGSKA (reference sequence). CDR3: CSASFGLQRGQYF. The CDR3 nucleotides are TGCAGTGCTAGTTTCGGGCTCCAGCGGGGGCAGTACTTC.

The V call is TRBV6-5, the J call TRBJ1-1; D is possibly TRBD1 (6 bases). Per the germline V gene, CDR1 is MNHEY and CDR2 is SVGAGI. The V end lost 6 bases, the J end lost 0 bases, and 11 bases lay between the germline ends. CDR3 length: 14 amino acids. The CDR3, as DNA: TGTGCCAGCAGCGGCGGGACAATGAACACTGAAGCTTTCTTT. This codes for CASSGGTMNTEAFF.

In this sample, this clone turned up once. The rearrangement links TRBV10-2 to TRBJ2-2, with D maybe TRBD2 (6 bases). The V gene lost 8 bases and the J gene lost 4 bases, with 17 bases spanning the gap. The germline CDR1 and CDR2 sequences are WSHSY and SAAADI. The CDR3 totals 15 residues. CDR3 sequence (DNA): TGCGCCAGCCGCGGAGGGACGGCCGGCACCGGGGAGCTGTTTTTT. Translation: CASRGGTAGTGELFF.

The rearrangement links TRBV18 to TRBJ2-7; weak D call: TRBD1 (5 bases). Germline lookup yields CDR1 KGHSH and CDR2 LQKENI. V gave up 2 bases and J gave up 6 bases, with 14 bases separating them. This CDR3 region has 14 residues. CDR3 in DNA: TGTGCCAGCTCACCAACATCAAGGGGTGGCGAGCAGTACTTC. Translating it yields CASSPTSRGGEQYF. The full variable domain, with the rest looked up from reference TRBV18 and TRBJ2-7, is NAGVMQNPRHLVRRRGQEARLRCSPMKGHSHVYWYRQLPEEGLKFMVYLQKENIIDESGMPKERFSAEFPKEGPSILRIQQVVRGDSAAYFCASSPTSRGGEQYFGPGTRLTVT.

The chain employs TRBV6-5 and TRBJ2-7, with D uncertain. Germline values: CDR1 MNHEY, CDR2 SVGAGI. The CDR3 has 15 residues. The CDR3 protein is CAGVGYRYSPYEQYF. In DNA form, the CDR3 reads TGTGCTGGAGTCGGTTACCGTTACAGCCCTTACGAGCAGTACTTC.

This rearrangement joins TRBV27 to TRBJ1-2; tentatively, D is TRBD1 (5 bases). V was cut by 1 base and J by 4 bases, with 13 bases left in between. CDR1 is MNHEY and CDR2 is SMNVEV in the germline V gene (reference sequence). This CDR3 comprises 15 residues. In DNA form, the CDR3 reads TGTGCCAGCAGTTTATGGGTAGGAGACAGCTATGGCTACACCTTC. Translation: CASSLWVGDSYGYTF.

The V gene is TRBV29-1, the J gene TRBJ1-2; D perhaps matches TRBD1 (5 bases). V lost 3 bases and J 3 bases, leaving 14 bases between the germline ends. Per the germline V gene, CDR1 is SQVTM and CDR2 is ANQGSEA. This CDR3 region has 14 residues. The CDR3 nucleotides read TGCAGCGTTGAGGGGGAGGGCAGCCACTATGGCTACACCTTC. Residues: CSVEGEGSHYGYTF.

In this sample, this clone turned up once. The rearrangement uses TRBV7-9 and TRBJ2-5, with D tentatively TRBD2 (5 bases). The germline gives CDR1 SEHNR, CDR2 FQNEAQ (reference sequence). V lost 6 bases to trimming and J lost 3 bases, with 17 bases between them. The CDR3 consists of 15 residues. The CDR3 DNA reads as TGTGCCAGCAGGGAGCGAGGGAGCGTCAAAGAGACCCAGTACTTC. Encoded protein: CASRERGSVKETQYF.

The rearrangement links TRBV5-6 to TRBJ1-6; 7 bases agree with TRBD1. The CDR3 loop spans 17 amino acids. Trimming removed 0 bases from V and 1 base from J; junction bases left unmatched: 4. Per the germline V gene, CDR1 is SGHDT and CDR2 is YYEEEE. Here the CDR3 DNA reads TGTGCCAGCAGCTTGGTGGAGGGGGCTTCCTATAATTCACCCCTCCACTTT. Protein: CASSLVEGASYNSPLHF.

The chain links TRBV2 to TRBJ1-1; weak D call: TRBD1 (5 bases). V gave up 9 bases and J gave up 1 base, with 12 bases separating them. The CDR3 consists of 13 residues. The germline V gene encodes CDR1 SNHLY and CDR2 FYNNEI. For the CDR3, the DNA is TGTGCCAGGCTCCGGGACCGGAACACTGAAGCTTTCTTT. This sequence encodes CARLRDRNTEAFF.

This chain uses TRBV7-9 with TRBJ2-7; D may be TRBD2 (5 bases). The V end lost 1 base, the J end lost 3 bases, and 19 bases lay between the germline ends. Germline CDR1 SEHNR, CDR2 FQNEAQ (reference sequence). This CDR3 is built from 17 residues. CDR3 DNA sequence: TGTGCCAGCAGCTTAGAAGAGGGTTGGGGTACCATCTACGAGCAGTACTTC. Its translation: CASSLEEGWGTIYEQYF. Full variable domain (remainder filled in from reference TRBV7-9 and TRBJ2-7): DTGVSQNPRHKITKRGQNVTFRCDPISEHNRLYWYRQTLGQGPEFLTYFQNEAQLEKSRLLSDRFSAERPKGSFSTLEIQRTEQGDSAMYLCASSLEEGWGTIYEQYFGPGTRLTVT.

The chain has TRBV2 and TRBJ1-1; D may be TRBD1 (6 bases). This CDR3 is built from 13 residues. The V end lost 1 base, the J end lost 8 bases, and 11 bases lay between the germline ends. CDR1 and CDR2 from the germline V gene are SNHLY and FYNNEI. The CDR3 sequence is CASSEDMDREAFF. For the CDR3, the DNA is TGTGCCAGCAGTGAAGACATGGACAGAGAAGCTTTCTTT.

The DNA for the CDR3 is TGTGCTAGTGGTTTGGGGGCAGGGGATACTGAAGCTTTCTTT. Its translation is CASGLGAGDTEAFF. V usage is TRBV12-5 and J usage is TRBJ1-1; perhaps TRBD1 as D (6 bases). Germline CDR1 and CDR2: LGHNT and FRNRAP. The V end was cut by 1 base, the J end by 5 bases, with 11 bases between. The CDR3 extends over 14 amino acids.

In this sample, this clone turned up once. The V and J genes are TRBV6-5 and TRBJ1-3; unclear D gene. The V and J ends lost 7 bases and 4 bases respectively, with 14 bases between them. This CDR3 comprises 14 residues. Germline V gene data show CDR1 as MNHEY and CDR2 as SVGAGI. The CDR3 loop is CASTRSSGGNTIYF. The CDR3 region has the DNA TGTGCCAGCACTCGTAGCTCCGGGGGAAACACCATATATTTT.

This chain links TRBV7-9 with TRBJ2-7; no firm D call. Germline V gene lookup returns CDR1 SEHNR and CDR2 FQNEAQ (reference sequence). The CDR3 runs to 14 residues. Trimming cost V 3 bases and J 2 bases, with 11 bases left between them. CDR3 sequence reads: CASSFDRATYEQYF. Here the CDR3 DNA reads TGTGCCAGCAGCTTCGACCGGGCTACCTACGAGCAGTACTTC. The full variable domain, its missing parts supplied by reference TRBV7-9 and TRBJ2-7, is DTGVSQNPRHKITKRGQNVTFRCDPISEHNRLYWYRQTLGQGPEFLTYFQNEAQLEKSRLLSDRFSAERPKGSFSTLEIQRTEQGDSAMYLCASSFDRATYEQYFGPGTRLTVT.